This entry features one TCR beta chain sequence. This sample was included in a study of blood T cell repertoires in COVID-19. Study details: Samples taken during acute and convalescent COVID-19 were collected in the United States, Italy and Spain. The analysed material was cDNA or gDNA that came from T cells, B-cell-depleted T cells, or PBMCs.

Assay used: immunoSEQ multiplex PCR; TCRdb lists only in-frame clones, some missing. The top ten clones hold 1.9% of a sample with over 200,000 clones, about 90% of them seen once. The clonotype originates from a man aged 40-49 years with active or convalescent COVID-19. Material for sequencing was peripheral blood.

Written as DNA, the CDR3 is TGTGCCAGCAGTGAGCGGGTAGCGGGATTCAGCGAGCAGTATTTT. Encoded protein: CASSERVAGFSEQYF. This chain uses TRBV6-4 with TRBJ2-3; 8 bases are a match to TRBD2. Germline V lookup: CDR1 MRHNA, CDR2 SNTAGT. V shed 3 bases and J 11 bases; nucleotides not matched to a gene: 13. The CDR3 runs to 15 residues.